This T cell receptor beta chain was obtained from a study of OX40 agonist ivuxolimab in advanced cancers. Study-wide context: The costimulatory receptor OX40 (CD134) was targeted by ivuxolimab, a fully human IgG2 agonistic monoclonal antibody. Intravenous ivuxolimab was administered to patients every 2 weeks at six dose levels: 0.01, 0.1, 0.3, 1.5, 3 and 10 mg/kg. The purpose of peripheral TCRbeta sequencing was to test whether ivuxolimab changed TCR sequence diversity and led to clonal T-cell expansion. Of the approximately 50 dose-escalation patients, hepatocellular carcinoma was present in 19, melanoma in about 15, renal cell carcinoma in 9 and head and neck cancer in 9. In the dose-escalation cohort, around four fifths of patients were male, and the mean age was roughly 60 years, with a range of about 23 to 85. Patients were allowed to have had prior anti-PD-1, anti-PD-L1 or anti-CTLA-4 therapy, and around 41% of the dose-escalation patients had previously received checkpoint inhibitors. The paper describes the monotherapy dose-escalation part (N of about 52 patients) of the phase I trial of ivuxolimab. Three dose-escalation patients achieved partial responses, one with hepatocellular carcinoma and two with cutaneous melanoma. Results and caveats for the whole study, not just this receptor: Low levels of normalized T-cell clonal expansion were also seen in some patients who did not respond. In the 0.1-3.0 mg/kg groups, partial responders were among the patients with the lowest normalized peripheral clonal expansion, particularly in CD8+ T cells. Antigen specificity was not determined for the clonally expanded peripheral T cells. After ivuxolimab, expanded clones were on average more numerous among CD8+ T cells than among CD4+ T cells. At doses from 0.1 to 3.0 mg/kg, clonal expansion was seen in both CD4+ and CD8+ blood T cells between baseline and week 6.

The trial excluded patients who had a history of autoimmune disease or were on systemic immunosuppression. Peripheral blood for TCR sequencing was drawn from every dose cohort at baseline, at cycle 4 day 1 and at cycle 7 day 1. The samples were drawn from a first-in-human, open-label, multicenter phase I dose-escalation trial of ivuxolimab. Adults with locally advanced or metastatic melanoma, renal cell, hepatocellular, or head and neck squamous cell carcinoma were enrolled in the trial. Before TCR sequencing, CD4+ and CD8+ T cells were separately sorted from peripheral blood. The germline ends are 11 bases apart after V is trimmed by 3 bases and J by 5 bases. The germline V gene yields MDHEN for CDR1 and SYDVKM for CDR2. The CDR3 holds 13 amino acids from the cysteine to the phenylalanine. The sequence is cut down to CDR3 DNA, 39 bases in frame from base 1. As concerns this clone: It has no known antigen specificity. It has no much larger one-base neighbor in the sample; base qualities were not kept.

Genomic DNA was isolated from the sorted cells so that the TCRbeta CDR3 region could be sequenced. The immunoSEQ Assay was used for sequencing of TCRbeta CDR3 regions. TCRdb holds this immuneACCESS table with in-frame rearrangements only. Some clones are missing; in checked studies, unresolved V genes explain under half, and the rest has no known cause. Here the sample has tens of thousands of clones; around nine tenths occur a single time. Together, the top ten hold approximately 7.2% of the sample. The rearrangement joined TRBV28 to TRBJ2-7; the D match is possibly TRBD1 or TRBD2, with 6 bases aligned in each. This clonotype was sampled from an adult with an advanced solid tumor such as melanoma, head and neck, liver or kidney cancer. The material was CD4+ or CD8+ T cells sorted from blood, obtained in a trial of the OX40 agonist ivuxolimab. DNA sequence: TGTGCCAGCAGTTTGACGGGGGCCCACGAGCAGTACTTC. Its protein product is CASSLTGAHEQYF.